The 19 T cell receptor beta chains below all came from one sample that was sequenced in a study of shared clonotypes between healthy human individuals. Selected positively for CCR7 and CD45RO-negative, naive CD8 cells excluded terminally differentiated effector memory CD45RA+ cells. The data were produced by immunoSEQ multiplex PCR, yet TCRdb's version contains in-frame clones alone and is incomplete. This table holds millions of clones, about 95% found once. The sequencing sample was made of naive CD8+ T cells sorted from blood. These receptor sequences come from a man between 18 and 35 years old in good health.

In the case of this clone: The same CDR3 also results from other DNA sequences found in this sample. The gene calls are TRBV19 and TRBJ2-7; 7 bases are a match to TRBD1. With 5 bases clipped from V and 2 bases from J, the junction kept 6 bases outside the gene matches. This CDR3 is 14 amino acids long. The V gene's germline CDR1 is LNHDA and CDR2 SQIVND (reference sequence). The DNA of the CDR3 is TGTGCCAGTAGTCCTGGACAGGTACCCTACGAGCAGTACTTC. It encodes CASSPGQVPYEQYF.

The chain carries TRBV2 and TRBJ2-7; D possibly corresponds to TRBD2 (5 bases). Germline loops: CDR1 SNHLY, CDR2 FYNNEI. The CDR3 sequence is 15 residues long. With 7 bases removed from V and 1 base from J, the gap between germline ends came to 17 bases. CDR3 loop: CASTWAEASSYEQYF. The DNA for the CDR3 is TGTGCCAGCACGTGGGCGGAGGCCTCGTCCTACGAGCAGTACTTC.

The chain combines TRBV5-1 with TRBJ2-5; D not resolved. The CDR3 sequence is 14 residues long. Trimming stripped 0 bases from V and 1 base from J, with 7 bases between. Germline values: CDR1 SGHRS, CDR2 YFSETQ. The CDR3 protein is CASSLVGVQETQYF. The CDR3 region has the DNA TGCGCCAGCAGCTTGGTCGGAGTCCAAGAGACCCAGTACTTC. The whole variable domain, remainder taken from reference TRBV5-1 and TRBJ2-5, is KAGVTQTPRYLIKTRGQQVTLSCSPISGHRSVSWYQQTPGQGLQFLFEYFSETQRNKGNFPGRFSGRQFSNSRSEMNVSTLELGDSALYLCASSLVGVQETQYFGPGTRLLVL.

Worth noting for this clone: This same CDR3 is encoded by further DNA sequences in the sample. The chain carries TRBV6-5 and TRBJ2-3, with TRBD1 matching 8 bases. The CDR3 is 15 amino acids. The V segment lost 7 bases and the J segment 2 bases; nucleotides outside the gene matches: 8. Germline assignment: CDR1 MNHEY and CDR2 SVGAGI. CDR3 coding DNA: TGTGCCAGCACCCCGACAGGGGCCCTCACAGATACGCAGTATTTT. Translated, it gives CASTPTGALTDTQYF.

The rearrangement uses TRBV9 and TRBJ2-3, with 10 bases fitting TRBD2. Germline V CDR1 and CDR2: SGDLS, YYNGEE. V trimming: 3 bases; J trimming: 1 base; junction bases outside the gene matches: 8. This CDR3 has 17 amino acids. CDR3 sequence: CASSARLAGARTDTQYF. Written as DNA, the CDR3 is TGTGCCAGCAGCGCAAGGCTAGCGGGGGCCCGCACAGATACGCAGTATTTT.

J is TRBJ2-2 and V is TRBV9; TRBD2 is a possible D gene (6 bases). This CDR3 spans 14 amino acids. Deletions cut 3 bases from V and 7 bases from J, with 13 bases between. Germline values: CDR1 SGDLS, CDR2 YYNGEE. Written as DNA, the CDR3 is TGTGCCAGCAGCGCCTCGGGGGAAGTCGGGGAGCTGTTTTTT. As protein: CASSASGEVGELFF.

This chain connects TRBV6-4 to TRBJ2-7; D uncertain. This CDR3 contains 14 residues. Germline values: CDR1 MRHNA, CDR2 SNTAGT. Trimming pared 4 bases from V and 2 bases from J, leaving 12 bases between. CDR3 DNA sequence: TGTGCCAGCAGTGCCTTGACGGTAGCCTACGAGCAGTACTTC. It yields the protein CASSALTVAYEQYF.

This chain links TRBV2 with TRBJ1-2, with D unclear. The length of the CDR3 is 13 residues. Germline CDR1 is SNHLY and CDR2 is FYNNEI. Trimming took 2 bases from V and 5 from J, leaving 9 bases between them. The CDR3 here is CASSERPVYGYTF. In DNA, the CDR3 is TGTGCCAGCAGTGAACGCCCTGTTTATGGCTACACCTTC.

This clone has only one observation. This chain uses TRBV29-1 with TRBJ2-3; 8 bases are a match to TRBD2. This CDR3 is 14 amino acids long. CDR1 is SQVTM and CDR2 is ANQGSEA in the germline V gene. Unmatched junction bases numbered 7, after V lost 6 bases and J lost 2 bases. As DNA, the CDR3 is TGCAGCGTCCTTAGCGGGGAAACCACAGATACGCAGTATTTT. Its protein product is CSVLSGETTDTQYF.

The sample holds one count of this clone. The chain has TRBV27 and TRBJ2-6; perhaps TRBD2 as D (5 bases). V dropped 8 bases and J dropped 1 base, with 9 bases sitting between them. From germline, CDR1 is MNHEY and CDR2 SMNVEV (reference sequence). The CDR3 totals 14 residues. DNA for the CDR3: TGTGCCAGCGGACTCTTATCTGGGGCCAACGTCCTGACTTTC. Translated, it gives CASGLLSGANVLTF.

This clone showed up just once. This specimen includes other DNA sequences encoding the same CDR3. The chain combines TRBV19 with TRBJ2-1; D is possibly TRBD1 (5 bases). The germline V gene encodes CDR1 LNHDA and CDR2 SQIVND (reference sequence). The V gene lost 3 bases and the J gene lost 4 bases, with 7 bases spanning the gap. CDR3 size: 13 residues. In DNA form, the CDR3 reads TGTGCCAGTAGTATTAGGGGATACAATGAGCAGTTCTTC. Protein sequence: CASSIRGYNEQFF.

V usage is TRBV2 and J usage is TRBJ2-1; the match to TRBD2 covers 11 bases. Germline V CDR1 and CDR2: SNHLY, FYNNEI. This CDR3 is built from 13 residues. Trimming took 5 bases from V and 7 from J; bases not matched to a gene: 1. The chain's CDR3 is CASSLAGGNEQFF. The CDR3 nucleotides are TGTGCCAGCAGTTTAGCGGGGGGGAATGAGCAGTTCTTC.

The chain is built from TRBV9 and TRBJ2-6; no clear D. The CDR3 loop spans 15 amino acids. Germline V CDR1 and CDR2: SGDLS, YYNGEE. Trimming left V 4 bases short and J 3 bases short, with 11 bases between. This chain's CDR3 is CASSSSELGANVLTF. The CDR3, as DNA: TGTGCCAGCAGCTCATCAGAGCTTGGGGCCAACGTCCTGACTTTC.

Worth noting for this clone: Additional DNA sequences in this sample encode the identical CDR3. The V gene is TRBV10-1, the J gene TRBJ2-7; TRBD2 aligns across 8 bases. Germline values: CDR1 WNHNN, CDR2 SYGVQD (reference sequence). J was trimmed by 0 bases and V by 3 bases; bases with no gene match: 1. This CDR3 region has 14 residues. The CDR3 sequence: CASSELADSYEQYF. CDR3 coding DNA: TGCGCCAGCAGTGAACTAGCGGACTCCTACGAGCAGTACTTC.

The table lists this clone with a count of one. The rearrangement uses TRBV14 and TRBJ2-4, with D perhaps assigned TRBD1 or TRBD2 (5 bases each). Germline V gives CDR1 SGHDN, CDR2 FVKESK. The CDR3 is 15 residues long. V was trimmed by 3 bases and J by 7 bases, leaving 16 bases between them. The CDR3 region has the DNA TGTGCCAGCAGCCAGGGGATCCGGGGACCGAACATTCAGTACTTC. Translating gives CASSQGIRGPNIQYF.

This clone occurred once. CDR3 protein: CASSPVWGQETQYF. For the CDR3, the DNA is TGTGCCAGCAGTCCCGTTTGGGGCCAAGAGACCCAGTACTTC. The chain links TRBV6-5 to TRBJ2-5; D is unresolved. The CDR3 sequence is 14 residues long. Germline V gives CDR1 MNHEY, CDR2 SVGAGI. Between the trimmed V and J ends, which lost 5 bases and 1 base, there was a span of 11 bases.

The CDR3 region is CAISESVSTRVKTGLSTDTQYF. The DNA of the CDR3 is TGTGCCATCAGTGAGTCGGTCAGCACCCGCGTTAAGACAGGGCTTAGCACAGATACGCAGTATTTT. This chain uses TRBV10-3 with TRBJ2-3, with 7 positions matching TRBD1. Germline CDR1 and CDR2: ENHRY and SYGVKD. The CDR3 extends over 22 amino acids. Unmatched junction bases numbered 21, after V lost 0 bases and J lost 0 bases.

This chain connects TRBV28 to TRBJ1-3, with D maybe TRBD1 (5 bases). Trimming shortened V by 3 bases and J by 0 bases, and 9 bases separated the two germline ends. Germline V gene lookup returns CDR1 MDHEN and CDR2 SYDVKM. This CDR3 comprises 15 residues. The CDR3 protein is CASSLGLPSGNTIYF. Here the CDR3 DNA reads TGTGCCAGCAGTTTGGGACTGCCCTCTGGAAACACCATATATTTT.

This chain uses TRBV7-3 with TRBJ2-1; a weak D match, TRBD2 (5 bases). This CDR3 spans 13 amino acids. Germline V CDR1 and CDR2: SGHTA, FQGTGA. Trimming cost V 5 bases and J 9 bases, with 14 bases left between them. In DNA form, the CDR3 reads TGTGCCAGCAGCAACCTAGCAGGAGGTGAGCAGTTCTTC. Translating it yields CASSNLAGGEQFF.